These 21 T cell receptor beta chains originate from one sample sequenced in a study of T cell repertoires in cytomegalovirus infection. TCRdb reprocessed the reads with MiXCR, giving one entry per CDR3 protein. The sample lists some 600,000 distinct CDR3 sequences, roughly 24% seen once, with 7.5% to 9% in the top ten. Sequences were obtained from CD8+ T cells from PBMCs. These receptors were taken from a human donor in good health (CMV status not recorded). Some clones in this sample may be carry-over from other donors' samples.

In its sample, this clonotype was seen a few times. V gene TRBV20-1 combines with J gene TRBJ1-2; D call uncertain. The germline V gene has CDR1 DFQATT and CDR2 SNEGSKA (reference sequence). The ends were cut back, 5 bases at V and 13 bases at J, with 20 bases in the middle. The CDR3 is made up of 12 amino acids. In DNA, the CDR3 is TGCAGTGCTTCCATCAATTCGGGCTTCTTCACCTTC. Translating gives CSASINSGFFTF.

This clonotype was observed at least ten times. The gene calls are TRBV7-9 and TRBJ2-4, with TRBD2 as a possible D gene (6 bases). Germline V gene lookup returns CDR1 SEHNR and CDR2 FQNEAQ (reference sequence). This CDR3 is built from 15 residues. Deletions cut 4 bases from V and 1 base from J, with 11 bases between. The CDR3 here is CASSSPGRAKNIQYF. CDR3 nucleotides: TGTGCCAGCAGCTCTCCGGGGAGGGCCAAAAACATTCAGTACTTC.

V and J are TRBV6-5 and TRBJ2-3; D is undetermined. Germline assignment: CDR1 MNHEY and CDR2 SVGAGI. V shed 0 bases and J shed 7 bases, with 8 bases lying between them. The CDR3 runs 13 residues. The CDR3 nucleotides read TGTGCCAGCAGTTACTCGAACGGTCATACGCAGTATTTT. Translation gives CASSYSNGHTQYF.

CDR3: CASSSNPHLWGYTF. The CDR3, as DNA: TGTGCCAGCAGTTCTAACCCTCACCTCTGGGGCTACACCTTC. This chain links TRBV27 with TRBJ1-2; unclear D gene. Germline CDR1 reads MNHEY; CDR2 reads SMNVEV (reference sequence). V gave up 4 bases and J gave up 8 bases, with 17 bases separating them. This CDR3 is built from 14 residues.

In this sample, this clonotype turned up a few times. J is TRBJ2-1 and V is TRBV3-1; no definite D call. V gave up 1 base and J gave up 7 bases, with 8 bases separating them. The CDR3 totals 13 residues. From germline, CDR1 is LGHDT and CDR2 YNNKEL (reference sequence). The CDR3, as DNA: TGTGCCAGCAGCCAAGTCACTGCTAATGAGCAGTTCTTC. Its protein is CASSQVTANEQFF.

The J gene is TRBJ2-1, the V gene TRBV27, with D perhaps TRBD1 (5 bases). In germline, CDR1 is MNHEY, CDR2 SMNVEV (reference sequence). This CDR3 has 13 residues. V shed 6 bases and J shed 4 bases, with 10 bases lying between them. The CDR3 is CASRQGPYNEQFF. CDR3 nucleotides: TGTGCCAGCAGGCAGGGCCCTTACAATGAGCAGTTCTTC.

This clonotype was picked up a small number of times. This sequence joins TRBV29-1 and TRBJ2-7, with a tentative D call TRBD2 (6 bases). Germline values: CDR1 SQVTM, CDR2 ANQGSEA. The CDR3 sequence is 12 residues long. Trimming cost V 5 bases and J 4 bases, with 12 bases left between them. The CDR3 DNA follows: TGCAGCGTTTTCGGCGGGGAATACGAGCAGTACTTC. It specifies CSVFGGEYEQYF.

CDR3 in DNA: TGCGCCAGCAGCTTGGAAATCGTCGGGGTCAATTCACCCCTCCACTTT. It encodes CASSLEIVGVNSPLHF. The V gene is TRBV5-1, the J gene TRBJ1-6; D unclear. Trimming stripped 0 bases from V and 7 bases from J, with 14 bases between. The germline V gene encodes CDR1 SGHRS and CDR2 YFSETQ. This CDR3 is built from 16 residues.

The count of this clonotype is one. The chain recombines TRBV19 with TRBJ1-3; 8 bases are shared with TRBD1. This CDR3 is built from 18 residues. Germline loops: CDR1 LNHDA, CDR2 SQIVND (reference sequence). The junction had 13 bases not matched to a gene; V was cut back by 5 bases and J by 1 base. The DNA for the CDR3 is TGTGCCAGTAGTGCCCGGACAGGGACCATCTATTCTGGAAACACCATATATTTT. Its translation: CASSARTGTIYSGNTIYF.

This clonotype was detected only a few times. The V gene is TRBV5-1, the J gene TRBJ2-7; D unresolved. This CDR3 comprises 16 residues. Germline CDR1 and CDR2: SGHRS and YFSETQ. Trimming took off 4 bases at V and 2 bases at J, with 19 bases between the two ends. CDR3 nucleotides: TGCGCCAGCAGCACCCCAGAGAAGGCTTGCCCCTACGAGCAGTACGTC. It is translated as CASSTPEKACPYEQYV.

This clonotype has only a few counts. The rearrangement uses TRBV7-2 and TRBJ2-2, with TRBD2 identical over 7 bases. Germline CDR1 and CDR2: SGHTA and FQGNSA. Germline trimming cut 3 bases from V and 3 bases from J; bases unmatched to any gene: 4. The CDR3 totals 15 residues. The CDR3 loop is CASSLSGVYTGELFF. DNA of the CDR3: TGTGCCAGCAGCTTGAGCGGGGTTTACACCGGGGAGCTGTTTTTT.

This clonotype was seen more than once but under ten times. V usage is TRBV7-9 and J usage is TRBJ2-1, with TRBD2 matching 13 bases. V lost 7 bases to trimming and J lost 6 bases; unmatched junction nucleotides: 9. CDR3 length equals 16 residues. The V gene's germline CDR1 is SEHNR and CDR2 FQNEAQ (reference sequence). CDR3 bases: TGTGCCAGCACCATCTCGACTAGCGGGGGGCTCAATGAGCAGTTCTTC. Amino acid sequence: CASTISTSGGLNEQFF.

The chain combines TRBV4-1 with TRBJ2-1, with 9 nucleotides matching TRBD2. The CDR3 totals 17 residues. V lost 1 base and J lost 8; bases outside the gene matches: 12. Germline V gene data show CDR1 as MGHRA and CDR2 as YSYEKL. CDR3 nucleotides: TGCGCCAGCAGCCAAGGCGCGAGTGGCGGGGGGGCCTATGAGCAGTTCTTC. It is translated as CASSQGASGGGAYEQFF.

On this clonotype: A much larger clone lies a single base off, so this may be a read error. The J gene is TRBJ2-1, the V gene TRBV7-2; D may be TRBD2 (6 bases). Per germline, CDR1 SGHTA and CDR2 FQGNSA. The CDR3 contains 17 residues. Here the CDR3 DNA reads TGTGTCAGCAGCTTAGGTGGAGGGCTCAGCTCCTACAATGAGCAGTTCTTC. It translates to CVSSLGGGLSSYNEQFF.

This clonotype was detected a few times. The chain is built from TRBV5-6 and TRBJ2-1, with 7 bases fitting TRBD1. The junction had 3 bases not matched to a gene; V was cut back by 3 bases and J by 6 bases. The germline V gene has CDR1 SGHDT and CDR2 YYEEEE. CDR3 length: 13 residues. CDR3 coding DNA: TGTGCCAGCAGCTGGGGGACAGCCAATGAGCAGTTCTTC. This codes for CASSWGTANEQFF.

This clonotype was seen ten or more times. This sequence joins TRBV6-2 or TRBV6-3 and TRBJ2-2, with D unclear. CDR3 length: 14 amino acids. Germline values: CDR1 MNHEY, CDR2 SVGEGT. Trimming stripped 2 bases from V and 3 bases from J, with 7 bases between. The CDR3 DNA sequence: TGTGCCAGCAGTTACCGGCTGTACACCGGGGAGCTGTTTTTT. This codes for CASSYRLYTGELFF.

The V gene is TRBV28, the J gene TRBJ1-5, with D perhaps TRBD1 (5 bases). Germline assignment: CDR1 MDHEN and CDR2 SYDVKM. Trimming took off 5 bases at V and 0 bases at J, with 20 bases between the two ends. The CDR3 consists of 18 residues. CDR3 bases: TGTGCCAGCAGTCCCCAGGGCGTGGTTAGCAATAGCAATCAGCCCCAGCATTTT. Its translation is CASSPQGVVSNSNQPQHF.

This clonotype was counted a few times. The CDR3 here is CASTVDQRQETWGDQPQHF. The DNA of the CDR3 is TGTGCCAGCACTGTCGATCAGAGACAGGAGACTTGGGGTGATCAGCCCCAGCATTTT. The gene calls are TRBV6-2 or TRBV6-3 and TRBJ1-5, with a possible D match to TRBD1 (6 bases). The V end was cut by 7 bases, the J end by 5 bases, with 30 bases between. Germline loops: CDR1 MNHEY, CDR2 SVGEGT. This CDR3 has 19 amino acids.

This chain joins TRBV28 and TRBJ1-1, with 7 bases that match TRBD1. V lost 6 bases to trimming and J lost 3 bases; unmatched junction nucleotides: 4. Per the germline V gene, CDR1 is MDHEN and CDR2 is SYDVKM. The CDR3 extends over 13 amino acids. The CDR3 loop is CASRPTGDTEAFF. The CDR3 coding sequence is TGTGCCAGCAGACCTACAGGGGACACTGAAGCTTTCTTT.

The chain couples TRBV7-2 to TRBJ2-3; 16 bases line up with TRBD2. The CDR3 runs 19 residues. V trimming: 5 bases; J trimming: 6 bases; junction bases outside the gene matches: 14. CDR1 is SGHTA, CDR2 FQGNSA, per germline. CDR3 nucleotide sequence: TGTGCCAGCAGCCTACTAGGGACTAGCGGGGGGGGGTACGACGATACGCAGTATTTT. Amino acids: CASSLLGTSGGGYDDTQYF.

V usage is TRBV2 and J usage is TRBJ2-3; possible D gene TRBD1, 6 bases. The CDR3 sequence is 14 residues long. Deletions cut 5 bases from V and 6 bases from J, with 15 bases between. Germline-derived CDR1 and CDR2 are SNHLY and FYNNEI. The CDR3 coding sequence is TGTGCCAGCAGTACCGGGACAAGCAGGGATACGCAGTATTTT. This translates into CASSTGTSRDTQYF. The variable domain in full, completed from reference TRBV2 and TRBJ2-3, reads EPEVTQTPSHQVTQMGQEVILRCVPISNHLYFYWYRQILGQKVEFLVSFYNNEISEKSEIFDDQFSVERPDGSNFTLKIRSTKLEDSAMYFCASSTGTSRDTQYFGPGTRLTVL.